The clone carrying this T cell receptor (beta chain) was counted a single time. Antigen unknown. This sample stems from a study of CD4 T cell repertoires in COVID-19. Study outcomes and limitations: Two or all three memory subsets shared several highly expanded SARS-CoV-2-reactive clonotypes.

TCRdb's table, derived via immunoSEQ multiplex PCR, lists solely in-frame clones and lacks some. The table lists over 75,000 clones, 83% of them singletons, with 0.45% to 0.7% in the top ten. The CDR3 has 15 amino acids. V lost 6 bases, J lost 5 bases, and 9 bases stayed unmatched. Germline CDR1 and CDR2: MDHEN and SYDVKM. Samples came from patients recovered from mild-to-severe COVID-19. These memory T cells were uncultured and sequenced directly after ex vivo isolation. The sequencing used CD4+ T cells from peripheral blood, collected after recovery from COVID-19. This TCR derives from a human donor who had COVID-19. V gene TRBV28 combines with J gene TRBJ1-4, with 7 nucleotides matching TRBD1. The CDR3 DNA reads TGTGCCAGCAGCCTAATATCGACAGGGAATGAAAAACTGTTTTTT. This sequence encodes CASSLISTGNEKLFF.